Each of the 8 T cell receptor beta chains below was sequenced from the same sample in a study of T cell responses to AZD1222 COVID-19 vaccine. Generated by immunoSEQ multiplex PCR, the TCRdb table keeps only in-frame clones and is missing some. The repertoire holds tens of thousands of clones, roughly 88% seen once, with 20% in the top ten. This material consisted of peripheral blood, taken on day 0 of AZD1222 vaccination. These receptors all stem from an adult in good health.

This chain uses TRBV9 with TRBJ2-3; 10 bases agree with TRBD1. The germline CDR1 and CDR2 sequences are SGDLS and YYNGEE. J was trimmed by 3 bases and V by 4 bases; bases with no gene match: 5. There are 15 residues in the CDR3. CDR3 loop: CASSPWTGGTDTQYF. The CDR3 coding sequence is TGTGCCAGCAGCCCCTGGACAGGGGGAACAGATACGCAGTATTTT.

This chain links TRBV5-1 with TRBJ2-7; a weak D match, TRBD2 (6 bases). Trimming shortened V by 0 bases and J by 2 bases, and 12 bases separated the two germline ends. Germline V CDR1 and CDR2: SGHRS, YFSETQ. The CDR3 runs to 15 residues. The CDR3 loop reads CASSLDPSDPYEQYF. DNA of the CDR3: TGCGCCAGCAGCTTGGACCCTAGCGACCCCTACGAGCAGTACTTC.

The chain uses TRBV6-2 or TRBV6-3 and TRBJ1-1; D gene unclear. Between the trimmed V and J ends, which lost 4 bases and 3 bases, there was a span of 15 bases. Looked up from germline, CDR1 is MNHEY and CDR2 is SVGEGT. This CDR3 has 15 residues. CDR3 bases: TGTGCCAGCAGTTCAAATCTGGGGTCGGACACTGAAGCTTTCTTT. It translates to CASSSNLGSDTEAFF.

CDR3 DNA sequence: TGTGCCAGCAGCGACAGGGGGCTCGATGGCTACACCTTC. Residues: CASSDRGLDGYTF. V gene TRBV7-9 combines with J gene TRBJ1-2, with 10 nucleotides matching TRBD1. In germline, CDR1 is SEHNR, CDR2 FQNEAQ (reference sequence). This CDR3 spans 13 amino acids. J lost 6 bases, V lost 5 bases, and 3 bases had no gene match.

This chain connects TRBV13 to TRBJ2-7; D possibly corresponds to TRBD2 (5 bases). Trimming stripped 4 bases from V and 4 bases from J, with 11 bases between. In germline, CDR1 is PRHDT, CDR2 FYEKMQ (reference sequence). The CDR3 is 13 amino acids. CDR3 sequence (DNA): TGTGCCAGCAGCTGGGGAGTTAATTACGAGCAGTACTTC. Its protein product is CASSWGVNYEQYF.

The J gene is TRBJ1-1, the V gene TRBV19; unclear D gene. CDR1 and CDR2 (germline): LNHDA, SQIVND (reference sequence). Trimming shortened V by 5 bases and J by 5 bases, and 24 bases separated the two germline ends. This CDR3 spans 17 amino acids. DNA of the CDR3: TGTGCCAGTAGTCCCCTAGACACGGCAAGCGTAGGGACTGAAGCTTTCTTT. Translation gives CASSPLDTASVGTEAFF.

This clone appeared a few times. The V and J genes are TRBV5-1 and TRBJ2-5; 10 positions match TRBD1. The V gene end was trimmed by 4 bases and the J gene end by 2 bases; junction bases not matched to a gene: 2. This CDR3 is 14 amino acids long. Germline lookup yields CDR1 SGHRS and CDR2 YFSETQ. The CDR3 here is CASSMGQGQETQYF. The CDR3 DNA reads TGCGCCAGCAGCATGGGACAGGGGCAAGAGACCCAGTACTTC.

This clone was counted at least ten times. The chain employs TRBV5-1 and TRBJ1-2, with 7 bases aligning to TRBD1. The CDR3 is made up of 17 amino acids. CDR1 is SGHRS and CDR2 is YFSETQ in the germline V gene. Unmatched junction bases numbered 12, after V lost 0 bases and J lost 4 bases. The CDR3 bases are TGCGCCAGCAGCTTGGTCGTACAGGGGAAGGGAGGCTATGGCTACACCTTC. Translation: CASSLVVQGKGGYGYTF.